The clone carrying this T cell receptor (beta chain) was counted many times. Its antigen is unidentified. The sample originates from a study of CD8+CD57+ T cells in acquired aplastic anemia. Study at large: Recorded DNA amounts for sorted CD4+ and CD8+ cells had an average of 3.2 ug. CD4+ cell libraries from healthy donors averaged around 11 million reads. Whole-study results and caveats: The number of CD8+ CDR3 sequences shared by patients and controls was twenty-nine. Patients were compared with controls for CD8+ Simpson's diversity, and no significant difference emerged.

Genomic DNA, serving as template, underwent TCR beta VDJ and CDR3 profiling. TCRdb ran MiXCR on the reads and lists one entry per CDR3 protein. This table holds around 170,000 distinct CDR3 sequences, about half found once. Deletions cut 1 base from V and 4 bases from J, with 6 bases between. Germline CDR1 and CDR2: SGHTA and FQGNSA. The CDR3 has 13 residues. The specimen was sorted CD4+, CD8+, or CD8+CD57+ T cells (not recorded which) from PBMCs. This receptor was obtained from a human donor in good health. The V call is TRBV7-2, the J call TRBJ2-3, with D tentatively TRBD2 (5 bases). The CDR3 DNA reads as TGTGCCAGCAGCTTAGGGCGGGCAGATACGCAGTATTTT. Translated, it gives CASSLGRADTQYF.